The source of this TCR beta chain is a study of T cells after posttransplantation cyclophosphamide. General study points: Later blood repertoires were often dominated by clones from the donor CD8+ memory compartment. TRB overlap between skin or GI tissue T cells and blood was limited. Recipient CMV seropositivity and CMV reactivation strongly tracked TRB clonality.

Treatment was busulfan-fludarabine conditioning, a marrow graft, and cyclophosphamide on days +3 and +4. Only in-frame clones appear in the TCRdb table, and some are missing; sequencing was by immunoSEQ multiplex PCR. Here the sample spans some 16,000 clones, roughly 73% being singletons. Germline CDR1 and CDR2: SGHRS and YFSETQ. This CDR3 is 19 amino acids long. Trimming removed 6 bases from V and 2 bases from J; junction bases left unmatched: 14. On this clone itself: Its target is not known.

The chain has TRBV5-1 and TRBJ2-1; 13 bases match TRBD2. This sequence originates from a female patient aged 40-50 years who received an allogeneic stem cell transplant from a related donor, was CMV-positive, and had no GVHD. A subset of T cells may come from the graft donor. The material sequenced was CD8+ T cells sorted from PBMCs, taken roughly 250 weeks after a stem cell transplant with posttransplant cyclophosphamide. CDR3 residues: CASINWTSGGRETYNEQFF. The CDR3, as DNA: TGCGCCAGCATCAACTGGACTAGCGGGGGCCGTGAGACCTACAATGAGCAGTTCTTC.